This TCR beta chain came from a study of low-dose radiotherapy and immunotherapy resistance in tumors. For the study at large: Every two weeks patients got nivolumab 240 mg flat dose, plus ipilimumab 1 mg/kg every six weeks, intravenously. Daily intake of oral aspirin 300 mg by patients lasted four cycles and began on cycle 1 day 1.

Gene-specific TRAV and TRBV primers were used for first-strand cDNA, covering alpha and beta chains. Both a constant-region primer and a V-primer adapter served to amplify TCRs across 15 to 20 PCR cycles. Using its own MiXCR run on the reads, TCRdb lists one record per CDR3 protein. The data show tens of thousands of distinct CDR3 sequences, 17% seen once. CDR3 length: 14 amino acids. Germline V CDR1 and CDR2: MNHEY, SMNVEV (reference sequence). The V gene end was trimmed by 3 bases and the J gene end by 4 bases; junction bases not matched to a gene: 4. This clonotype was detected many times. The time point: after trial treatment. Treatment of the sample: LDRT plus nivolumab, ipilimumab, low-dose cyclophosphamide and aspirin (RACIN trial).

This clonotype originated in a male donor with prostate cancer. The specimen comprised PBMCs, sampled after low-dose radiotherapy plus immunotherapy. The genes are TRBV27 and TRBJ2-7; TRBD1 agrees at 9 bases. The CDR3 DNA follows: TGTGCCAGCAGTTTCTTGGGGACAGGGTACGAGCAGTACTTC. Encoded protein: CASSFLGTGYEQYF.